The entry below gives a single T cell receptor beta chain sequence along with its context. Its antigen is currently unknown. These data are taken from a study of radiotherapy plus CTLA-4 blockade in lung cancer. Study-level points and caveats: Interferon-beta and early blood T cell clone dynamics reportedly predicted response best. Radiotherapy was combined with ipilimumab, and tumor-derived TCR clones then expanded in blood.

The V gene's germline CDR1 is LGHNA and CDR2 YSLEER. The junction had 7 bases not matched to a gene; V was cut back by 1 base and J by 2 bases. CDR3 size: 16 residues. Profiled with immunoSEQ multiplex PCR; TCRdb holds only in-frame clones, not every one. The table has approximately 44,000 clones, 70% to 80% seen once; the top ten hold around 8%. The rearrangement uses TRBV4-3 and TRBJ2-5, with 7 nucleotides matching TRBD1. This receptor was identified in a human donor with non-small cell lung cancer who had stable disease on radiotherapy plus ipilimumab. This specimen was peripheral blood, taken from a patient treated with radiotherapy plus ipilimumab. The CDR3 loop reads CASSQGWRQGQETQYF. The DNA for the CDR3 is TGCGCCAGCAGCCAAGGTTGGAGACAGGGACAAGAGACCCAGTACTTC.